Below, 22 T cell receptor beta chains from the same sample are listed, as sequenced in a study of cytotoxic CD8 clonotypes in ibrutinib-treated CLL. Assay: immunoSEQ multiplex PCR; the TCRdb copy retains only in-frame clones and omits some. The repertoire includes 200,000 to 250,000 clones, more than 75% of them detected once, and approximately 10% sits in the top ten. Sequencing was performed on PBMCs, taken after 12 months of ibrutinib treatment. The origin of the receptors is a human donor with chronic lymphocytic leukemia.

In this sample, this clone turned up a few times. The chain carries TRBV7-6 and TRBJ2-7; 7 bases align to TRBD2. The V gene end was trimmed by 1 base and the J gene end by 7 bases; junction bases not matched to a gene: 7. The CDR3 extends over 14 amino acids. CDR1 and CDR2 (germline): SGHVS, FNYEAQ. CDR3 sequence (DNA): TGTGCCAGCAGCTTAGTTCTAGCGGACGGGGAGCAGTACTTC. Translation gives CASSLVLADGEQYF.

The chain has TRBV5-1 and TRBJ1-1; D may be TRBD1 (5 bases). The CDR3 consists of 14 residues. Germline CDR1 is SGHRS and CDR2 is YFSETQ. Trimming left V 5 bases short and J 1 base short, with 12 bases between. The CDR3 is CASRVRDPNTEAFF. CDR3 sequence (DNA): TGCGCCAGCAGAGTGAGGGACCCGAACACTGAAGCTTTCTTT.

The V call is TRBV28, the J call TRBJ1-5; D unclear. The CDR3 is made up of 17 amino acids. Looked up from germline, CDR1 is MDHEN and CDR2 is SYDVKM. With 1 base removed from V and 3 bases from J, the gap between germline ends came to 16 bases. CDR3 coding DNA: TGTGCCAGCAGTTTATTGGTCCCCTCAGGTTTCAATCAGCCCCAGCATTTT. Residues: CASSLLVPSGFNQPQHF.

The V gene is TRBV7-9, the J gene TRBJ2-3; D is tentatively TRBD1 or TRBD2 (5 bases each). The CDR3 spans 18 residues. The V and J ends lost 3 bases and 3 bases respectively, with 22 bases between them. Germline CDR1 SEHNR, CDR2 FQNEAQ (reference sequence). CDR3 residues: CASSFGTGRGYGTDTQYF. CDR3 in DNA: TGTGCCAGCAGCTTTGGAACGGGAAGGGGTTATGGGACAGATACGCAGTATTTT.

This chain links TRBV19 with TRBJ2-5; 8 bases match TRBD1. The CDR3 has 12 residues. Germline loops: CDR1 LNHDA, CDR2 SQIVND (reference sequence). Losses at the gene ends were 9 bases for V and 4 bases for J; bases not matched to a gene: 4. The CDR3 DNA is TGTGCCAGCAGGGGGCAGGGAGAGACCCAGTACTTC. It translates to CASRGQGETQYF.

This clone was detected a few times. The gene calls are TRBV4-1 and TRBJ2-1; no clear D gene. V was clipped by 0 bases and J by 0 bases, with 6 bases between them. The V gene's germline CDR1 is MGHRA and CDR2 YSYEKL. This CDR3 is 15 amino acids long. CDR3 in amino acids: CASSQDYLSYNEQFF. CDR3 DNA: TGCGCCAGCAGCCAAGACTACCTCTCCTACAATGAGCAGTTCTTC.

This chain links TRBV28 with TRBJ1-3; no clear D. CDR3 size: 12 residues. Germline V CDR1 and CDR2: MDHEN, SYDVKM. The V gene lost 8 bases and the J gene lost 2 bases, with 7 bases spanning the gap. CDR3 nucleotides: TGTGCCAGCGGAGGCCCTGGAAACACCATATATTTT. This codes for CASGGPGNTIYF.

CDR3 residues: CASSQGLLSGANVLTF. CDR3 nucleotides: TGCGCCAGCAGCCAAGGTTTACTCTCTGGGGCCAACGTCCTGACTTTC. The chain recombines TRBV4-1 with TRBJ2-6; D not certain. The CDR3 has 16 amino acids. The germline V and J ends were trimmed by 1 base and 0 bases, with 7 bases remaining between them. CDR1 and CDR2 from the germline V gene are MGHRA and YSYEKL.

The chain couples TRBV6-1 to TRBJ2-1, with 14 bases lining up with TRBD2. Germline V gene data show CDR1 as MNHNS and CDR2 as SASEGT. This CDR3 comprises 17 residues. Unmatched junction bases numbered 10, after V lost 4 bases and J lost 8 bases. The CDR3 sequence is CASSAGTSGSRGDEQFF. The CDR3 DNA reads TGTGCCAGCAGTGCGGGGACTAGCGGGAGTCGAGGCGATGAGCAGTTCTTC.

J is TRBJ2-5 and V is TRBV7-9; D remains ambiguous. The CDR3 extends over 14 amino acids. V was pared by 5 bases and J by 5 bases, with 15 bases between. The germline V gene encodes CDR1 SEHNR and CDR2 FQNEAQ (reference sequence). CDR3 protein: CASSLNTVRETQYF. DNA of the CDR3: TGTGCCAGCAGCCTGAATACAGTTCGCGAGACCCAGTACTTC.

The gene calls are TRBV11-2 and TRBJ2-3, with a possible D match to TRBD1 (5 bases). CDR3 size: 14 residues. Trimming shortened V by 3 bases and J by 2 bases, and 9 bases separated the two germline ends. Germline V gives CDR1 SGHAT, CDR2 FQNNGV. CDR3 nucleotide sequence: TGTGCCAGCAGCTTCGGACATAACACAGATACGCAGTATTTT. Its protein is CASSFGHNTDTQYF. The complete variable domain, with remaining parts taken from reference TRBV11-2 and TRBJ2-3, reads EAGVAQSPRYKIIEKRQSVAFWCNPISGHATLYWYQQILGQGPKLLIQFQNNGVVDDSQLPKDRFSAERLKGVDSTLKIQPAKLEDSAVYLCASSFGHNTDTQYFGPGTRLTVL.

The chain is built from TRBV6-1 and TRBJ1-5; the D is unclear. Trimming took off 0 bases at V and 4 bases at J, with 10 bases between the two ends. The CDR3 extends over 15 amino acids. CDR1 is MNHNS and CDR2 is SASEGT in the germline V gene. The CDR3 reads CASSEAGSWNQPQHF. As DNA, the CDR3 is TGTGCCAGCAGTGAAGCCGGGTCTTGGAATCAGCCCCAGCATTTT.

The V gene is TRBV7-3, the J gene TRBJ2-1, with D maybe TRBD1 (6 bases). Trimming removed 5 bases from V and 9 bases from J, with 14 bases in between. CDR3 length: 13 residues. The germline gives CDR1 SGHTA, CDR2 FQGTGA. CDR3 region: CASSQRNRAEQFF. CDR3 DNA sequence: TGTGCCAGCAGCCAACGAAACAGGGCTGAGCAGTTCTTC.

V gene TRBV5-8 combines with J gene TRBJ2-1, with TRBD2 as a possible D gene (6 bases). The V and J ends lost 6 bases and 3 bases respectively, with 10 bases between them. Germline-derived CDR1 and CDR2 are SGHTS and YDEGEE. This CDR3 is 13 amino acids long. CDR3 protein: CASTWTNYNEQFF. The DNA of the CDR3 is TGTGCCAGCACCTGGACTAACTACAATGAGCAGTTCTTC.

V gene TRBV28 combines with J gene TRBJ2-2; 7 bases are a match to TRBD2. The CDR3 totals 12 residues. CDR1 and CDR2 (germline): MDHEN, SYDVKM. CDR3 region: CAAGSHTGELFF. For the CDR3, the DNA is TGTGCAGCGGGGTCGCACACCGGGGAGCTGTTTTTT. Filled out from reference TRBV28 and TRBJ2-2, the complete variable domain reads DVKVTQSSRYLVKRTGEKVFLECVQDMDHENMFWYRQDPGLGLRLIYFSYDVKMKEKGDIPEGYSVSREKKERFSLILESASTNQTSMYLCAAGSHTGELFFGEGSRLTVL.

J is TRBJ2-3 and V is TRBV27; TRBD2 matches at 12 bases. The trim removed 8 bases at V and 3 bases at J, leaving 9 bases unmatched. Germline lookup yields CDR1 MNHEY and CDR2 SMNVEV (reference sequence). The CDR3 spans 16 residues. The CDR3 DNA reads TGTGCCAGCCGCCTACTAGCGGGAGGCGGTACAGATACGCAGTATTTT. Encoded protein: CASRLLAGGGTDTQYF.

The V call is TRBV11-3, the J call TRBJ2-1; 9 bases map to TRBD2. This CDR3 has 14 amino acids. Germline V gene sequence: CDR1 SGHNT, CDR2 YENEEA. V trimming: 5 bases; J trimming: 10 bases; junction bases outside the gene matches: 9. As DNA, the CDR3 is TGTGCCAGCAGCACGGGACTAGCAGGGGTGGAGCAGTTCTTC. Its translation is CASSTGLAGVEQFF.

The V gene is TRBV5-1, the J gene TRBJ1-3, with D tentatively TRBD1 (5 bases). V was clipped by 0 bases and J by 0 bases, with 10 bases between them. Germline values: CDR1 SGHRS, CDR2 YFSETQ. The CDR3 loop spans 16 amino acids. CDR3 sequence: CASSLGDSTSGNTIYF. Written as DNA, the CDR3 is TGCGCCAGCAGCTTGGGCGACAGCACCTCTGGAAACACCATATATTTT.

The V call is TRBV10-3, the J call TRBJ1-3; D remains unclear. V lost 0 bases to trimming and J lost 0 bases, with 6 bases between them. From germline, CDR1 is ENHRY and CDR2 SYGVKD. The CDR3 has 15 amino acids. This chain's CDR3 is CAISESTASGNTIYF. In nucleotides, the CDR3 is TGTGCCATCAGTGAGTCAACAGCCTCTGGAAACACCATATATTTT.

The genes are TRBV2 and TRBJ2-7, with D uncertain. Trimming pared 9 bases from V and 0 bases from J, leaving 6 bases between. The germline V gene has CDR1 SNHLY and CDR2 FYNNEI. This CDR3 is 11 amino acids long. The CDR3 nucleotides read TGTGCCAGTTCATTCTCCTACGAGCAGTACTTC. Protein sequence: CASSFSYEQYF.

This chain joins TRBV18 and TRBJ2-1, with 7 bases aligning to TRBD2. The junction had 9 bases not matched to a gene; V was cut back by 2 bases and J by 8 bases. The CDR3 is made up of 15 amino acids. CDR1 and CDR2 from the germline V gene are KGHSH and LQKENI. CDR3 amino acids: CASSPFGRDWDEQFF. The CDR3 region has the DNA TGTGCCAGCTCACCATTTGGGAGGGACTGGGATGAGCAGTTCTTC.

This clone was counted many times. J is TRBJ1-5 and V is TRBV9; D unclear. V was clipped by 4 bases and J by 7 bases, with 15 bases between them. The length of the CDR3 is 14 residues. The V gene's germline CDR1 is SGDLS and CDR2 YYNGEE. CDR3 in amino acids: CASSKVGEGQPQHF. Here the CDR3 DNA reads TGTGCCAGCAGCAAGGTCGGGGAGGGACAGCCCCAGCATTTT.